This paragraph reports one T cell receptor (beta chain). Its antigen is not identified. PCR involved 60 Vbeta and 13 Jbeta primers. The table came from immunoSEQ multiplex PCR; TCRdb's copy has only in-frame clones and leaves some out. The sample comprises roughly 220,000 clones, roughly 84% of which are singletons, and 1.5% to 2% rests with the top ten. The CDR3 consists of 16 residues. The junction had 9 bases not matched to a gene; V was cut back by 6 bases and J by 0 bases. Germline V gene sequence: CDR1 LNHDA, CDR2 SQIVND (reference sequence). This record belongs to a study of cytomegalovirus exposure and HLA in healthy donors. Study-level points and caveats: TCR beta sequences reportedly predicted most subjects' HLA-A and HLA-B alleles accurately.

The receptor was derived from a man aged 50 to 60 in good health and CMV-seronegative. V is TRBV19 and J is TRBJ2-3, with TRBD1 matching 7 bases. Sequencing was done on a sample of PBMCs. The CDR3 reads CASRAQGSLSTDTQYF. CDR3 DNA: TGTGCCAGTAGGGCACAGGGGAGCCTAAGCACAGATACGCAGTATTTT.